These 24 T cell receptor beta chains were all obtained from the same sample, sequenced in a study of blood T cell repertoires in COVID-19. Some clones are missing from TCRdb's copy, which holds only in-frame ones; the method was immunoSEQ multiplex PCR. This table holds about 120,000 clones, approximately 82% found once. The sample was peripheral blood. Receptor source: a man between 65 and 85 years old with active or convalescent COVID-19.

This clone was picked up a small number of times. The chain employs TRBV5-6 and TRBJ1-2; perhaps TRBD1 as D (5 bases). V lost 4 bases, J lost 0 bases, and 10 bases lay in between. Germline CDR1 reads SGHDT; CDR2 reads YYEEEE. The CDR3 is 14 residues long. The CDR3 bases are TGTGCCAGCAGCCCGGTGGGGCCTAACTATGGCTACACCTTC. Residues: CASSPVGPNYGYTF.

The chain is built from TRBV28 and TRBJ2-2; 9 nucleotides match TRBD1. This CDR3 contains 18 residues. Trimming took 5 bases from V and 6 from J; bases not matched to a gene: 16. Germline V gives CDR1 MDHEN, CDR2 SYDVKM. Here the CDR3 DNA reads TGTGCCAGCAGTCCACCCCCCGGGACAGGGAGAGCGGCCGGGGAGCTGTTTTTT. The encoded protein is CASSPPPGTGRAAGELFF.

This clone was seen a handful of times. This rearrangement joins TRBV6-2 or TRBV6-3 to TRBJ1-1; the D gene is possibly TRBD1 (5 bases). The CDR3 contains 17 residues. Trimming took 2 bases from V and 1 from J, leaving 17 bases between them. Germline V gene sequence: CDR1 MNHEY, CDR2 SVGEGT. The CDR3 sequence is CASSYHLRGGTNTEAFF. The DNA for the CDR3 is TGTGCCAGCAGTTACCATCTTCGCGGGGGGACGAACACTGAAGCTTTCTTT.

This clone was seen just once. This chain joins TRBV9 and TRBJ2-1; weak D call: TRBD2 (5 bases). The CDR3 contains 14 residues. V was shortened by 2 bases and J by 9 bases, with 15 bases between the two germline ends. CDR1 is SGDLS, CDR2 YYNGEE, per germline. This chain's CDR3 is CASSVEGVSPEQFF. In DNA, the CDR3 is TGTGCCAGCAGCGTTGAGGGAGTGAGCCCTGAGCAGTTCTTC.

The CDR3 sequence is CASSLLNRDEQYF. The CDR3 coding sequence is TGTGCCAGCAGTTTACTCAACAGGGACGAGCAGTACTTC. The J gene is TRBJ2-7, the V gene TRBV28, with D possibly TRBD1 on 6 matching bases. This CDR3 has 13 amino acids. With 2 bases removed from V and 5 bases from J, the gap between germline ends came to 10 bases. Per the germline V gene, CDR1 is MDHEN and CDR2 is SYDVKM.

This rearrangement joins TRBV4-2 to TRBJ2-2; TRBD2 is a possible D gene (6 bases). V lost 0 bases, J lost 3 bases, and 11 bases lay in between. The CDR3 runs to 16 residues. Germline CDR1 LGHNA, CDR2 YNFKEQ. The CDR3 spells CASSQELAGYTGELFF. The CDR3 coding sequence is TGTGCCAGCAGCCAAGAATTGGCGGGGTACACCGGGGAGCTGTTTTTT.

The DNA for the CDR3 is TGTGCCAGCAGACCGGGACAGGGAAACACTGAAGCTTTCTTT. Amino acids: CASRPGQGNTEAFF. The J gene is TRBJ1-1, the V gene TRBV6-6, with TRBD1 matching over 9 bases. The CDR3 is 14 residues long. The germline gives CDR1 MNHNY, CDR2 SVGAGI (reference sequence). V gave up 6 bases and J gave up 2 bases; unmatched junction bases: 4.

This clone occurred many times. The chain joins TRBV11-3 to TRBJ2-7; 8 nucleotides line up with TRBD2. The V gene's germline CDR1 is SGHNT and CDR2 YENEEA. CDR3 length: 16 amino acids. Trimming cost V 0 bases and J 3 bases; bases outside gene matches: 7. The CDR3 nucleotides read TGTGCCAGCAGCTTAGATCGCCTAGCGGGCGGCTACGAGCAGTACTTC. This codes for CASSLDRLAGGYEQYF.

The chain recombines TRBV2 with TRBJ2-1, with no clear D. There are 14 residues in the CDR3. The V end was cut by 6 bases, the J end by 6 bases, with 15 bases between. CDR1 SNHLY and CDR2 FYNNEI come from the germline V gene. CDR3 residues: CASRTVADLNEQFF. The CDR3 DNA is TGTGCCAGCAGGACGGTAGCAGACCTCAATGAGCAGTTCTTC.

The chain employs TRBV19 and TRBJ1-4; D possibly corresponds to TRBD1 (6 bases). V lost 6 bases and J lost 10, with 24 bases in between. Germline V CDR1 and CDR2: LNHDA, SQIVND (reference sequence). The CDR3 totals 16 residues. Here the CDR3 DNA reads TGTGCCAGTAGCCTAGGGAGGGACCGCGGAGGGGGAAAACTGTTTTTT. The encoded protein is CASSLGRDRGGGKLFF.

The chain recombines TRBV30 with TRBJ2-1; D is possibly TRBD2 (6 bases). Looked up from germline, CDR1 is GTSNPN and CDR2 is SVGIG (reference sequence). This CDR3 comprises 13 residues. Trimming left V 5 bases short and J 9 bases short, with 17 bases between. CDR3 region: CAWGTQGAGEQFF. In DNA, the CDR3 is TGTGCCTGGGGGACTCAGGGAGCGGGTGAGCAGTTCTTC.

The rearrangement joins TRBV10-3 to TRBJ1-2, with 9 nucleotides matching TRBD1. The ends lost 5 bases at V and 4 bases at J; junction bases unmatched: 2. Germline CDR1 ENHRY, CDR2 SYGVKD. The CDR3 consists of 13 residues. CDR3 residues: CAISKQGAYGYTF. The CDR3 DNA sequence: TGTGCCATCAGTAAACAGGGGGCCTATGGCTACACCTTC.

The chain carries TRBV7-2 and TRBJ2-1; 10 nucleotides agree with TRBD2. CDR3 length equals 17 residues. V shed 0 bases, J shed 9 bases, and the junction held 11 bases outside the gene matches. Looked up from germline, CDR1 is SGHTA and CDR2 is FQGNSA. CDR3: CASSLASSGSYGSEQFF. CDR3 in DNA: TGTGCCAGCAGCTTAGCGTCTAGCGGGAGTTATGGGAGTGAGCAGTTCTTC.

This sequence joins TRBV15 and TRBJ2-7; 8 bases map to TRBD1. This CDR3 contains 18 residues. V gave up 1 base and J gave up 2 bases; unmatched junction bases: 13. Germline CDR1 LNHNV, CDR2 YYDKDF (reference sequence). In DNA form, the CDR3 reads TGTGCCACCAGCAGAGCCACCTCGGACAGGGAACCCCCCTACGAGCAGTACTTC. This codes for CATSRATSDREPPYEQYF.

The gene calls are TRBV6-5 and TRBJ1-6, with D perhaps matching TRBD1 (5 bases). There are 14 residues in the CDR3. Germline values: CDR1 MNHEY, CDR2 SVGAGI. Trimming shortened V by 6 bases and J by 4 bases, and 10 bases separated the two germline ends. The CDR3, as DNA: TGTGCCAGCAGCCAGGGTCTATATAATTCACCCCTCCACTTT. Protein: CASSQGLYNSPLHF.

V is TRBV2 and J is TRBJ1-5; TRBD1 matches 7 bases. CDR3 length: 15 amino acids. V trimming: 5 bases; J trimming: 1 base; junction bases outside the gene matches: 5. Germline V gene lookup returns CDR1 SNHLY and CDR2 FYNNEI. CDR3 coding DNA: TGTGCCAGCAGTACGACAGGGTTGAGCAATCAGCCCCAGCATTTT. Encoded protein: CASSTTGLSNQPQHF.

The J gene is TRBJ2-7, the V gene TRBV6-1; possibly TRBD1 for D (6 bases). Trimming removed 2 bases from V and 8 bases from J, with 16 bases in between. Germline assignment: CDR1 MNHNS and CDR2 SASEGT. The CDR3 length is 14 residues. The CDR3 nucleotides are TGTGCCAGCAGTGAAAGTACCCGGGACAATAAGCAGTACTTC. It specifies CASSESTRDNKQYF.

This chain links TRBV4-1 with TRBJ1-5; weak D call: TRBD1 (6 bases). Germline assignment: CDR1 MGHRA and CDR2 YSYEKL. The V gene lost 2 bases and the J gene lost 4 bases, with 18 bases spanning the gap. This CDR3 contains 17 residues. CDR3 in amino acids: CASSQTYFNDRNQPQHF. CDR3 in DNA: TGCGCCAGCAGCCAAACATATTTTAACGACAGGAATCAGCCCCAGCATTTT.

The rearrangement uses TRBV6-2 or TRBV6-3 and TRBJ1-2; D not resolved. CDR1 and CDR2 (germline): MNHEY, SVGEGT. The germline V and J ends were trimmed by 5 bases and 3 bases, with 16 bases remaining between them. This CDR3 is built from 15 residues. The CDR3, as DNA: TGTGCCAGCAGTGAGAATGACGGAGTCTACTATGGCTACACCTTC. Translated: CASSENDGVYYGYTF.

The rearrangement uses TRBV5-4 and TRBJ1-2, with TRBD1 matching over 9 bases. The ends lost 4 bases at V and 3 bases at J; junction bases unmatched: 7. This CDR3 has 15 residues. Germline CDR1 SGHNT, CDR2 YYREEE (reference sequence). CDR3 bases: TGTGCCAGCAGCACCCTACAGGGGGCGGACTATGGCTACACCTTC. Protein sequence: CASSTLQGADYGYTF. The whole variable domain, remainder taken from reference TRBV5-4 and TRBJ1-2, is ETGVTQSPTHLIKTRGQQVTLRCSSQSGHNTVSWYQQALGQGPQFIFQYYREEENGRGNFPPRFSGLQFPNYSSELNVNALELDDSALYLCASSTLQGADYGYTFGSGTRLTVV.

The gene calls are TRBV3-1 (or the pseudogene TRBV3-2) and TRBJ2-5; 11 positions match TRBD2. After removal of 4 bases from V and 7 bases from J, the junction contained 11 bases not matched to a gene. The germline gives CDR1 LGHDT, CDR2 YNNKEL (reference sequence). The CDR3 is made up of 16 amino acids. DNA of the CDR3: TGTGCCAGCAGCCCCCCAGACCCTAGCGGGAGGCGGACCCAGTACTTC. Protein: CASSPPDPSGRRTQYF.

V and J are TRBV13 and TRBJ1-2, with 7 bases aligning to TRBD1. Germline loops: CDR1 PRHDT, CDR2 FYEKMQ (reference sequence). With V trimmed by 2 bases and J by 6 bases, 3 bases remained unmatched. The CDR3 runs 13 residues. The CDR3 nucleotides are TGTGCCAGCAGCTTAAGGGACAGAGATGGCTACACCTTC. Translation: CASSLRDRDGYTF.

J is TRBJ1-1 and V is TRBV7-3; D ambiguous. Germline values: CDR1 SGHTA, CDR2 FQGTGA. V lost 1 base and J 3 bases, leaving 6 bases between the germline ends. This CDR3 region has 13 residues. The DNA for the CDR3 is TGTGCCAGCAGCTTAATGCCAGACACTGAAGCTTTCTTT. Its protein product is CASSLMPDTEAFF.

This sequence joins TRBV6-5 and TRBJ2-7; no clear D. The V and J ends lost 6 bases and 3 bases respectively, with 6 bases between them. CDR1 is MNHEY, CDR2 SVGAGI, per germline. The CDR3 is made up of 11 amino acids. CDR3 sequence reads: CASRPYYEQYF. CDR3 coding DNA: TGTGCCAGCAGACCCTACTACGAGCAGTACTTC.